The 8 T cell receptor beta chains below were found in one sample sequenced in a study of tissue T cells after allogeneic stem cell transplantation. Time point noted: mouse harvest day 14 after allogeneic transplant. Each mouse received 10^7 T-cell-depleted marrow cells plus 10^6 splenic CD5+ T cells by tail vein. Here immunoSEQ multiplex PCR was the method, and the copy in TCRdb shows in-frame clones only, minus some. The top ten hold roughly 25% of the sample, which has about 2,900 clones, around two fifths seen once. The sequenced material came from gut tissue. The receptors stem from a female BALB/c mouse given C57BL/6 T cells with graft-versus-host disease after an allogeneic hematopoietic cell transplant.

On this clone itself: Germline and genes: mouse. From the germline J gene comes the end of the CDR3, since the read stops 1 residue before it. The chain uses TRBV26 and TRBJ1-4, with D maybe TRBD1 (5 bases). CDR3 length equals 14 residues. CDR1 and CDR2 (germline): KGHPV, FQNQEV (reference sequence). V was clipped by 2 bases and J by 4 bases, with 8 bases between them. CDR3 sequence: CASSLSQGNERLFF. The sequenced CDR3 bases are TGTGCCAGCAGTCTGAGTCAGGGCAACGAAAGATTATTT.

This clone has just a few counts. Germline and genes: mouse. The read stops 1 residue short of the end of the CDR3; the missing end is completed from the germline J gene. The rearrangement links TRBV12-1 to TRBJ2-4; D might be TRBD2 (6 bases). Trimming shortened V by 3 bases and J by 2 bases, and 11 bases separated the two germline ends. The CDR3 consists of 14 residues. The germline gives CDR1 SGHSN, CDR2 HYEKVE. The sequenced CDR3 bases are TGTGCCAGCTCTGGTCTGGGGCTTCAAAACACCTTGTAC. Protein product: CASSGLGLQNTLY. The CDR3 reads in full as CASSGLGLQNTLYF.

Concerning this clone: Gene names are mouse gene names. The read ends 1 residue early relative to the CDR3; the germline J gene fills the gap. The J gene is TRBJ2-7, the V gene TRBV3; no clear D gene. The ends were cut back, 1 base at V and 0 bases at J, with 7 bases in the middle. Per germline, CDR1 SNHLY and CDR2 FYNGKV (reference sequence). CDR3 size: 14 residues. The chain's CDR3 is CASSLGAGSYEQYF. CDR3 DNA, as far as it was read: TGTGCCAGCAGCTTAGGAGCTGGCTCCTATGAACAGTAC.

About this clone itself: Each gene name is a mouse one. The CDR3 end is not reached by the read, which stops 1 residue before it; the germline J gene fills it in. The rearrangement links TRBV26 to TRBJ2-5, with 11 bases identical to TRBD1. Losses at the gene ends were 2 bases for V and 5 bases for J; bases not matched to a gene: 3. Per germline, CDR1 KGHPV and CDR2 FQNQEV (reference sequence). The CDR3 runs to 15 residues. The CDR3 is CASSLGTGGGDTQYF. The sequenced part of the CDR3 DNA is TGTGCCAGCAGTCTGGGGACAGGGGGAGGAGACACCCAGTAC.

This clone was counted a few times. Gene names refer to mouse genes. The read ends 1 residue before the CDR3 terminus; that terminus is restored from the germline J gene. This rearrangement joins TRBV26 to TRBJ1-4, with D perhaps matching TRBD1 (6 bases). In germline, CDR1 is KGHPV, CDR2 FQNQEV (reference sequence). The CDR3 is 15 amino acids. V was cut by 2 bases and J by 4 bases, with 11 bases left in between. The CDR3 region is CASSLAGTHNERLFF. The sequenced part of the CDR3 DNA is TGTGCCAGCAGTCTGGCCGGGACACACAACGAAAGATTATTT.

For this clone: The gene symbols are mouse symbols. The read ends 1 residue early relative to the CDR3; the germline J gene fills the gap. The V call is TRBV19, the J call TRBJ2-2; D is uncertain. Looked up from germline, CDR1 is FNHDT and CDR2 is SITEND (reference sequence). V was shortened by 2 bases and J by 1 base, with 6 bases between the two germline ends. There are 14 residues in the CDR3. The CDR3 DNA, read in part, is TGTGCCAGCAGTATGCGGGGAAACACCGGGCAGCTCTAC. This codes for CASSMRGNTGQLY. In full, the CDR3 is CASSMRGNTGQLYF. Drawing the rest from reference TRBV19 and TRBJ2-2, the complete variable domain is GGIITQTPKFLIGQEGQKLTLKCQQNFNHDTMYWYRQDSGKGLRLIYYSITENDLQKGDLSEGYDASREKKSSFSLTVTSAQKNEMAVFLCASSMRGNTGQLYFGEGSKLTVL.

As for this clone: Mouse names are used for the genes. With the read ending 1 residue before the CDR3 end, the germline J gene is used to fill in that end. The rearrangement joins TRBV3 to TRBJ2-5; D might be TRBD2 (6 bases). Germline V gene lookup returns CDR1 SNHLY and CDR2 FYNGKV (reference sequence). Trimming took 4 bases from V and 5 from J, leaving 7 bases between them. CDR3 length equals 12 residues. The sequenced CDR3 bases are TGTGCCAGCAGCTCGGGGGGAGACACCCAGTAC. It codes for CASSSGGDTQY. In full, the CDR3 is CASSSGGDTQYF.

By sample share, this clone is medium-sized. Gene names and germline refer to mouse. The read terminates 1 residue before the CDR3 end, so the remaining end is supplied by the germline J gene. The genes are TRBV26 and TRBJ2-1, with D hard to call. CDR3 size: 14 residues. The germline CDR1 and CDR2 sequences are KGHPV and FQNQEV (reference sequence). V dropped 6 bases and J dropped 0 bases, with 9 bases sitting between them. This CDR3 is CASSVQYNYAEQFF. CDR3 bases read: TGTGCCAGCAGCGTTCAATATAACTATGCTGAGCAGTTC.